This T cell receptor (beta chain) was identified in a study of graft-versus-host responses after intestinal transplantation. Study background: Following induction with anti-thymocyte globulin, all recipients were given tacrolimus and steroids for two to four years.

Responder cells labeled with CFSE (roughly 200,000) were co-plated with irradiated stimulator cells labeled with violet dye (roughly 200,000). The data were produced by immunoSEQ multiplex PCR, yet TCRdb's version contains in-frame clones alone and is incomplete. The sample gives approximately 22,000 clones, over 35% of which show up once; roughly 1% is in the top ten. Trimming pared 7 bases from V and 1 base from J, leaving 13 bases between. The CDR3 has 14 residues. Germline assignment: CDR1 MNHEY and CDR2 SMNVEV (reference sequence). The sample here was alloreactive CD4+ T cells from a mixed lymphocyte reaction culture, taken before intestinal transplant. Stated subset: CFSE-low proliferating T cells sorted from roughly 6-day pre-transplant mixed lymphocyte reaction (GvH or HvG direction). This rearrangement joins TRBV27 to TRBJ2-5; TRBD2 is a possible D gene (5 bases). The source of this sequence is a human patient who received an intestinal transplant. The CDR3 coding sequence is TGTGCCAGCAACCCGCTGGGGAGCCAAGAGACCCAGTACTTC. This encodes CASNPLGSQETQYF.